A selection of T cell receptor beta chains follows, all from one sample in a study of shared clonotypes between healthy human individuals. The repertoire was sequenced with immunoSEQ multiplex PCR; TCRdb's copy has only in-frame clones and lacks some. The sample gives 2 million to 2.5 million clones, under 95% of which show up once; 0.36% is in the top ten. Input material: naive CD4+ T cells from PBMCs. These receptors came from a young man in good health. Some clones in this sample may be carry-over from other donors' samples. Both conserved end residues are part of each CDR3. The D gene is left open where the match is weak. The size entry is marked missing in some rows and otherwise reads once, few, many or a size class.

clone_size,d_call,j_call,v_call,cdr3_nt,cdr3_aa
NA,NA,TRBJ1-2,TRBV7-9,TGTGCCAGCAGCTCCGGATTGGGTAGCTATGGCTACACCTTC,CASSSGLGSYGYTF
NA,NA,TRBJ2-5,TRBV2,TGTGCCACCGGTATGCGGATTCAAGAGACCCAGTACTTC,CATGMRIQETQYF
NA,NA,TRBJ2-5,TRBV28,TGTGCCGCTAAGGGCGGGACAGAGACCCAGTACTTC,CAAKGGTETQYF
NA,NA,TRBJ2-7,TRBV5-1,TGCGCCAGCACCTCGACAGGCGCTGCCTACGAGCAGTACTTC,CASTSTGAAYEQYF
NA,NA,TRBJ2-3,TRBV30,TGTGCCTGGAGTGTTTTTTATACTAGCACAGATACGCAGTATTTT,CAWSVFYTSTDTQYF
NA,NA,TRBJ2-7,TRBV18,TGTGCCAGCTCACGACTTAACAGGCAGGGCCGCTACGAGCAGTACTTC,CASSRLNRQGRYEQYF
few,TRBD1,TRBJ1-1,TRBV28,TGTGCCACCGACAGGGGGATGAACACTGAAGCTTTCTTT,CATDRGMNTEAFF
NA,NA,TRBJ1-1,TRBV4-3,TGCGCCAGCAGCCTCTACCAAGGAGGGACTGAAGCTTTCTTT,CASSLYQGGTEAFF
NA,TRBD2,TRBJ2-1,TRBV27,TGTGCCAGCAGTCTCCCCCGGCCCGGGACTAGCGGGAGGGTGAATGAGCAGTTCTTC,CASSLPRPGTSGRVNEQFF
NA,TRBD2,TRBJ2-1,TRBV10-3,TGTGCCATCAGCAGACTAGCGGTCCAGTACAATGAGCAGTTCTTC,CAISRLAVQYNEQFF
NA,NA,TRBJ1-2,TRBV7-8,TGTGCCAGCAGCTTAGTGGCCGGGACCGTCCCCGCAGGTGGCTACACCTTC,CASSLVAGTVPAGGYTF
NA,NA,TRBJ2-2,TRBV28,TGTGCCAGCACGGTCCGCACTACCGGGGAGCTGTTTTTT,CASTVRTTGELFF
NA,TRBD2,TRBJ2-2,TRBV5-1,TGCGCCAGCAGCCGACGACTAGCGGGGCTTCCCGGGGAGCTGTTTTTT,CASSRRLAGLPGELFF
once,NA,TRBJ2-7,TRBV4-3,TGCGCCAGCAGCCAAAATGGCTTCTCCTACGAGCAGTACTTC,CASSQNGFSYEQYF
NA,NA,TRBJ1-4,TRBV7-9,TGTGCCAGCAGCTCTACTCGAAGGGGAAATGAAAAACTGTTTTTT,CASSSTRRGNEKLFF
NA,NA,TRBJ1-1,TRBV2,TGTGCCAGCATTCAACAGGTCCTATCCCCTGAAGCTTTCTTT,CASIQQVLSPEAFF
NA,NA,TRBJ2-3,TRBV7-9,TGTGCCAGCAGCTTGGTGTCAGATACGCAGTATTTT,CASSLVSDTQYF
NA,NA,TRBJ2-7,TRBV28,TGTGCCAGCAGTTTAAGCGGTGGGGGATGGTCCTACGAGCAGTACTTC,CASSLSGGGWSYEQYF
NA,TRBD1,TRBJ2-5,TRBV28,TGTGCCAGCAGTTTATTGGGGCGACAGGGGTACCAAGAGACCCAGTACTTC,CASSLLGRQGYQETQYF
NA,NA,TRBJ2-5,TRBV27,TGTGCCAGCAGTTTAGGGCCGGTGGAGACCCAGTACTTC,CASSLGPVETQYF
few,NA,TRBJ1-1,TRBV7-9,TGTGCCAGCAGCTTATTCTCAGGGTCGGGGACTGAAGCTTTCTTT,CASSLFSGSGTEAFF
few,TRBD1,TRBJ1-1,TRBV29-1,TGCAGCGTTGAGGGGACAGCACGGGGGAACACTGAAGCTTTCTTT,CSVEGTARGNTEAFF
NA,NA,TRBJ2-5,TRBV2,TGTGCCAGCAGTGATCGGAGTCTTCGCGAGACCCAGTACTTC,CASSDRSLRETQYF
NA,TRBD1,TRBJ2-7,TRBV28,TGTGCCAGCAGTTTGGCCGGGACAGTCGTAGAGCAGTACTTC,CASSLAGTVVEQYF
NA,TRBD1,TRBJ2-7,TRBV28,TGTGCCAGCAGTAAACAGGGGGTAACCTACGAGCAGTACTTC,CASSKQGVTYEQYF
NA,NA,TRBJ1-3,TRBV11-2,TGTGCCAGCAGCTTAGATCGGCCACATGGAAACACCATATATTTT,CASSLDRPHGNTIYF
NA,NA,TRBJ2-2,TRBV6-1,TGTGCCAGTGGGGGGCGGCCGAACACCGGGGAGCTGTTTTTT,CASGGRPNTGELFF
NA,NA,TRBJ2-1,TRBV20-1,TGCAGTGTTGGTGCGCTCAATGAGCAGTTCTTC,CSVGALNEQFF
NA,NA,TRBJ2-5,TRBV12-2,TGTGCAAGTCGCTTCCATTTACAAGAGACCCAGTACTTC,CASRFHLQETQYF
NA,NA,TRBJ2-2,TRBV5-1,TGCGCCAGCAGCTGGGGCCCTAACGGGGCGACCGGGGAGCTGTTTTTT,CASSWGPNGATGELFF
NA,NA,TRBJ2-1,TRBV7-2,TGTGCCAGCAGCTTAGTCGCGGGGCCTTTGGGGGTCAATGAGCAGTTCTTC,CASSLVAGPLGVNEQFF
NA,NA,TRBJ1-4,TRBV7-9,TGTGCCAGCAGCTTCGGATCCTCTAATGAAAAACTGTTTTTT,CASSFGSSNEKLFF
NA,TRBD1,TRBJ1-4,TRBV28,TGTGCCAGCAGGCAGGGGGCGGCTAATGAAAAACTGTTTTTT,CASRQGAANEKLFF
few,NA,TRBJ1-1,TRBV28,TGTGCCAGCAGTTTCAACAGAGTCACTGAAGCTTTCTTT,CASSFNRVTEAFF
NA,NA,TRBJ1-1,TRBV9,TGTGCCAGCAATCGCGGGGGCATGAACACTGAAGCTTTCTTT,CASNRGGMNTEAFF